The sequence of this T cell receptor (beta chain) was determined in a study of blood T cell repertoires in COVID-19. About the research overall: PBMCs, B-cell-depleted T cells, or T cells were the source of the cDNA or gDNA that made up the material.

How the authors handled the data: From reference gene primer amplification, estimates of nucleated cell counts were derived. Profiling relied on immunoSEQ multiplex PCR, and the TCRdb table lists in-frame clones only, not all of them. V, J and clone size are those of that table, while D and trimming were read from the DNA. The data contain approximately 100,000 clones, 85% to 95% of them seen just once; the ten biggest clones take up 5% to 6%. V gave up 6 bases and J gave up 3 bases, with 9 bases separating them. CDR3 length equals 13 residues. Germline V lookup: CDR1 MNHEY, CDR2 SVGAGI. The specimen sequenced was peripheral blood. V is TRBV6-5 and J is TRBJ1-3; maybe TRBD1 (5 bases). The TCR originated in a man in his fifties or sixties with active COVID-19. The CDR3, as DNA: TGTGCCAGCAGGGCGGGGCTTGGAAACACCATATATTTT. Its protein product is CASRAGLGNTIYF.